The 23 T cell receptor beta chains presented below share a single source sample, sequenced in a study of cytomegalovirus exposure and HLA in healthy donors. Primers: 60 Vbeta forward and 13 Jbeta reverse. TCRdb keeps only in-frame clones here, not all; method: immunoSEQ multiplex PCR. Of some 88,000 clones listed, 60% to 80% are singletons. Source material: PBMCs. Receptors originate from a woman aged 25 to 39 in good health and CMV-seronegative.

The chain joins TRBV30 to TRBJ2-5, with 7 bases fitting TRBD2. Germline V gene data show CDR1 as GTSNPN and CDR2 as SVGIG (reference sequence). The CDR3 is 13 amino acids. Trimming cost V 3 bases and J 4 bases; bases outside gene matches: 5. CDR3 region: CAWSRGSGETQYF. CDR3 DNA sequence: TGTGCCTGGAGCCGCGGGAGTGGAGAGACCCAGTACTTC. Full variable domain (remainder filled in from reference TRBV30 and TRBJ2-5): SQTIHQWPATLVQPVGSPLSLECTVEGTSNPNLYWYRQAAGRGLQLLFYSVGIGQISSEVPQNLSASRPQDRQFILSSKKLLLSDSGFYLCAWSRGSGETQYFGPGTRLLVL.

V gene TRBV7-3 combines with J gene TRBJ1-1, with D uncertain. Trimming took off 4 bases at V and 3 bases at J, with 9 bases between the two ends. This CDR3 is built from 13 residues. The germline CDR1 and CDR2 sequences are SGHTA and FQGTGA. The CDR3 sequence: CASSSDTYTEAFF. In DNA form, the CDR3 reads TGTGCCAGCAGCTCCGACACTTACACTGAAGCTTTCTTT.

The rearrangement links TRBV5-4 to TRBJ2-7, with TRBD2 as a possible D gene (5 bases). Trimming left V 0 bases short and J 0 bases short, with 10 bases between. The CDR3 loop spans 15 amino acids. CDR1 SGHNT and CDR2 YYREEE come from the germline V gene (reference sequence). The CDR3 DNA is TGTGCCAGCAGCTTGGAGGCGGGCCGCTCCTACGAGCAGTACTTC. It yields the protein CASSLEAGRSYEQYF.

This sequence joins TRBV5-1 and TRBJ1-3; TRBD1 is a possible D gene (5 bases). This CDR3 has 15 residues. Trimming removed 0 bases from V and 2 bases from J, with 9 bases in between. CDR1 and CDR2 (germline): SGHRS, YFSETQ. The DNA for the CDR3 is TGCGCCAGCAGCTTGGTCACAGGAGCTGGAAACACCATATATTTT. Encoded protein: CASSLVTGAGNTIYF.

The rearrangement links TRBV5-6 to TRBJ1-2; no firm D call. The CDR3 is 13 residues long. Per the germline V gene, CDR1 is SGHDT and CDR2 is YYEEEE. V shed 1 base and J shed 6 bases, with 10 bases lying between them. The CDR3 DNA reads as TGTGCCAGCAGCTTGAGAGGGATCGATGGCTACACCTTC. Protein product: CASSLRGIDGYTF.

This clone came up a few times. J is TRBJ2-1 and V is TRBV27; 8 bases agree with TRBD2. The CDR3 consists of 15 residues. V lost 3 bases and J lost 4; bases outside the gene matches: 5. Germline values: CDR1 MNHEY, CDR2 SMNVEV (reference sequence). CDR3 amino acids: CASSFAGTRYNEQFF. CDR3 nucleotide sequence: TGTGCCAGCAGTTTCGCCGGGACTAGGTACAATGAGCAGTTCTTC.

The gene calls are TRBV11-2 and TRBJ1-5; D ambiguous. The CDR3 length is 14 residues. CDR1 and CDR2 from the germline V gene are SGHAT and FQNNGV. Trimming took off 0 bases at V and 6 bases at J, with 9 bases between the two ends. The CDR3 loop is CASSLDQVGQPQHF. CDR3 sequence (DNA): TGTGCCAGCAGCTTAGATCAGGTCGGTCAGCCCCAGCATTTT.

The V gene is TRBV7-6, the J gene TRBJ2-1, with TRBD2 matching over 10 bases. This CDR3 has 17 residues. Losses at the gene ends were 7 bases for V and 0 bases for J; bases not matched to a gene: 9. The germline V gene has CDR1 SGHVS and CDR2 FNYEAQ. CDR3 protein: CASTTMTSGRSYNEQFF. The CDR3 DNA reads TGTGCCAGCACCACGATGACTAGCGGGCGCTCCTACAATGAGCAGTTCTTC.

This chain uses TRBV13 with TRBJ2-3; a possible D gene is TRBD1 (5 bases). The CDR3 consists of 15 residues. Germline CDR1 PRHDT, CDR2 FYEKMQ (reference sequence). Deletions cut 3 bases from V and 0 bases from J, with 10 bases between. CDR3 nucleotides: TGTGCCAGCAGCTTGGGGCGGATTAGCACAGATACGCAGTATTTT. Amino acids: CASSLGRISTDTQYF.

This clone turned up a few times. The V gene is TRBV6-5, the J gene TRBJ1-1; 7 bases are a match to TRBD1. The CDR3 totals 14 residues. Germline-derived CDR1 and CDR2 are MNHEY and SVGAGI. V shed 9 bases, J shed 3 bases, and the junction held 10 bases outside the gene matches. In nucleotides, the CDR3 is TGTGCCAGGACAGACTCGACAGGGCACACTGAAGCTTTCTTT. Amino acid sequence: CARTDSTGHTEAFF.

This clone was observed once. The rearrangement uses TRBV6-1 and TRBJ1-2, with D tentatively TRBD1 (6 bases). CDR3 length: 15 residues. V lost 5 bases and J 4 bases, leaving 17 bases between the germline ends. Germline V lookup: CDR1 MNHNS, CDR2 SASEGT. The CDR3 DNA follows: TGTGCCAGCAGTTTACAGGGAGGGGGAACCTATGGCTACACCTTC. Its translation: CASSLQGGGTYGYTF.

This clone was counted a single time. The rearrangement links TRBV2 to TRBJ2-1; D is unclear. The CDR3 spans 13 residues. V was shortened by 6 bases and J by 0 bases, with 6 bases between the two germline ends. Germline CDR1 reads SNHLY; CDR2 reads FYNNEI. The CDR3 nucleotides read TGTGCCAGCAGGGAGAGCTCCTACAATGAGCAGTTCTTC. It is translated as CASRESSYNEQFF.

The chain couples TRBV7-2 to TRBJ2-1; D unresolved. CDR1 and CDR2 from the germline V gene are SGHTA and FQGNSA. The CDR3 has 15 residues. V lost 5 bases and J lost 5, with 16 bases in between. The CDR3 sequence: CASSPGRVFDNEQFF. In DNA form, the CDR3 reads TGTGCCAGCAGCCCCGGTCGGGTTTTCGACAATGAGCAGTTCTTC.

This CDR3 is CATSRDRATGNTIYF. CDR3 DNA: TGTGCCACCAGCAGAGACAGGGCAACTGGAAACACCATATATTTT. The chain joins TRBV15 to TRBJ1-3; tentatively, D is TRBD1 (5 bases). In germline, CDR1 is LNHNV, CDR2 YYDKDF (reference sequence). CDR3 length equals 15 residues. The germline V and J ends were trimmed by 0 bases and 2 bases, with 8 bases remaining between them.

This clone was detected a few times. The chain recombines TRBV19 with TRBJ2-3; D is unclear. The CDR3 totals 14 residues. CDR1 and CDR2 from the germline V gene are LNHDA and SQIVND (reference sequence). V shed 1 base and J shed 0 bases, with 5 bases lying between them. The CDR3, as DNA: TGTGCCAGTAGTATAGCCGCGAGCACAGATACGCAGTATTTT. This gives the protein CASSIAASTDTQYF.

The V call is TRBV27, the J call TRBJ2-3, with a possible D match to TRBD2 (6 bases). Germline CDR1 is MNHEY and CDR2 is SMNVEV (reference sequence). CDR3 size: 14 residues. The V end lost 3 bases, the J end lost 2 bases, and 9 bases lay between the germline ends. In DNA, the CDR3 is TGTGCCAGCAGTTTTGGAGGGTACACAGATACGCAGTATTTT. This sequence encodes CASSFGGYTDTQYF.

This clone was counted a few times. This chain connects TRBV10-3 to TRBJ2-3; D might be TRBD1 (6 bases). The CDR3 runs 18 residues. Germline V lookup: CDR1 ENHRY, CDR2 SYGVKD. The ends were cut back, 6 bases at V and 4 bases at J, with 26 bases in the middle. CDR3 protein: CAISLMGIRAPGADTQYF. CDR3 nucleotide sequence: TGTGCCATCAGCCTCATGGGGATCAGGGCCCCAGGGGCAGATACGCAGTATTTT.

V and J are TRBV28 and TRBJ1-4, with D unclear. Trimming took off 5 bases at V and 8 bases at J, with 12 bases between the two ends. CDR3 size: 13 residues. Germline CDR1 is MDHEN and CDR2 is SYDVKM. The CDR3 DNA sequence: TGTGCCAGCAGTCCTCAGAGGAGCGAAAAACTGTTTTTT. Translation: CASSPQRSEKLFF.

The chain employs TRBV10-3 and TRBJ1-2; TRBD1 agrees at 8 bases. From germline, CDR1 is ENHRY and CDR2 SYGVKD. V lost 0 bases, J lost 5 bases, and 11 bases stayed unmatched. This CDR3 spans 17 amino acids. The CDR3 region is CAISESPGGNRGYGYTF. The CDR3 nucleotides read TGTGCCATCAGTGAGTCACCAGGGGGCAACAGGGGTTATGGCTACACCTTC.

The J gene is TRBJ2-1, the V gene TRBV28; tentatively, D is TRBD1 (6 bases). CDR1 and CDR2 from the germline V gene are MDHEN and SYDVKM. This CDR3 has 15 residues. Trimming removed 4 bases from V and 6 bases from J, with 16 bases in between. The CDR3 is CASSSSDRPVNEQFF. The CDR3 nucleotides are TGTGCCAGCAGTTCCTCGGACAGACCCGTCAATGAGCAGTTCTTC.

J is TRBJ2-1 and V is TRBV4-1; tentatively, D is TRBD2 (6 bases). The CDR3 totals 18 residues. Trimming took off 0 bases at V and 4 bases at J, with 19 bases between the two ends. The germline CDR1 and CDR2 sequences are MGHRA and YSYEKL. The CDR3 spells CASSQDFTGAGVYNEQFF. The CDR3 DNA sequence: TGCGCCAGCAGCCAAGATTTTACGGGAGCTGGGGTTTACAATGAGCAGTTCTTC.

The chain has TRBV11-2 and TRBJ2-7; TRBD2 matches at 16 bases. The V gene end was trimmed by 5 bases and the J gene end by 3 bases; junction bases not matched to a gene: 13. There are 19 residues in the CDR3. Germline CDR1 is SGHAT and CDR2 is FQNNGV. The CDR3 region is CASSRPGTSGGVLYYEQYF. In DNA form, the CDR3 reads TGTGCCAGCAGCCGTCCCGGGACTAGCGGGGGGGTCCTTTACTACGAGCAGTACTTC. Full variable domain (outside the CDR3, taken from reference TRBV11-2 and TRBJ2-7): EAGVAQSPRYKIIEKRQSVAFWCNPISGHATLYWYQQILGQGPKLLIQFQNNGVVDDSQLPKDRFSAERLKGVDSTLKIQPAKLEDSAVYLCASSRPGTSGGVLYYEQYFGPGTRLTVT.

The chain employs TRBV19 and TRBJ1-2; D possibly corresponds to TRBD1 (5 bases). There are 14 residues in the CDR3. CDR1 is LNHDA and CDR2 is SQIVND in the germline V gene (reference sequence). Trimming took off 1 base at V and 2 bases at J, with 8 bases between the two ends. The CDR3: CASSIGGANYGYTF. The CDR3 bases are TGTGCCAGTAGTATAGGGGGCGCGAACTATGGCTACACCTTC.